The rows below give T cell receptor beta chains drawn from one sample of a study of blood T cell repertoires in COVID-19. Clones were read by immunoSEQ multiplex PCR, and TCRdb kept only the in-frame ones, dropping some. Among about 400,000 clones, approximately 89% were seen once, and the ten largest hold 1.5% to 2%. Sequenced: PBMCs or T cells enriched from blood (not recorded which). The source is a woman in her 30s who had recovered from COVID-19. Each CDR3 is given with its conserved first and last residue. Fields, in order: CDR3 length, V gene, D gene, CDR3 protein. D genes are given only for firm matches.

CDR3 length: 17; V gene: TRBV6-1; D gene: -; CDR3 protein: CASSEDRSAGANSPLHF
CDR3 length: 12; V gene: TRBV18; D gene: -; CDR3 protein: CASSPSDSVGTF
CDR3 length: 17; V gene: TRBV28; D gene: TRBD2; CDR3 protein: CASSSVSASGTSYEQYF
CDR3 length: 15; V gene: TRBV11-2; D gene: -; CDR3 protein: CASSDYTVLNTEAFF
CDR3 length: 12; V gene: TRBV11-2; D gene: -; CDR3 protein: CASSLVSTAQFF
CDR3 length: 16; V gene: TRBV7-9; D gene: TRBD1; CDR3 protein: CASSLRTGGSGNTIYF
CDR3 length: 14; V gene: TRBV30; D gene: -; CDR3 protein: CAWSSGLSTDTQYF
CDR3 length: 20; V gene: TRBV23-1; D gene: TRBD1; CDR3 protein: CASSQSSPSETDRGNQPQHF
CDR3 length: 15; V gene: TRBV6-1; D gene: TRBD2; CDR3 protein: CASSEGAGVWNEQFF
CDR3 length: 16; V gene: TRBV10-3; D gene: -; CDR3 protein: CAISESYSDTNQPQHF
CDR3 length: 13; V gene: TRBV12-5; D gene: -; CDR3 protein: CASVGQADYGYTF
CDR3 length: 15; V gene: TRBV9; D gene: TRBD2; CDR3 protein: CASSVDASGGVGQYF
CDR3 length: 13; V gene: TRBV19; D gene: -; CDR3 protein: CASSSREREKLFF
CDR3 length: 14; V gene: TRBV6-6; D gene: TRBD1; CDR3 protein: CASSYARGHEKLFF
CDR3 length: 16; V gene: TRBV15; D gene: -; CDR3 protein: CATSSGEGRTGTEAFF
CDR3 length: 14; V gene: TRBV6-1; D gene: -; CDR3 protein: CASSELLQAQGYTF
CDR3 length: 15; V gene: TRBV28; D gene: -; CDR3 protein: CASSFSQVVGQPQHF
CDR3 length: 14; V gene: TRBV3-1/TRBV3-2; D gene: -; CDR3 protein: CASSQVPNTGEAFF
CDR3 length: 14; V gene: TRBV10-3; D gene: -; CDR3 protein: CAISDRQGNQPQHF
CDR3 length: 13; V gene: TRBV19; D gene: -; CDR3 protein: CASSIGENYGYTF
CDR3 length: 15; V gene: TRBV4-1; D gene: TRBD1; CDR3 protein: CASSQVKQGNQPQHF
CDR3 length: 13; V gene: TRBV6-5; D gene: -; CDR3 protein: CASSTTRVGEQYF
CDR3 length: 16; V gene: TRBV15; D gene: TRBD1; CDR3 protein: CATSREWGQMNTEAFF
CDR3 length: 17; V gene: TRBV5-1; D gene: TRBD1; CDR3 protein: CASSLGPLQGAGTEAFF
CDR3 length: 15; V gene: TRBV3-1/TRBV3-2; D gene: -; CDR3 protein: CASSQGIGVVTEAFF
CDR3 length: 14; V gene: TRBV7-2; D gene: -; CDR3 protein: CASSLERGHHEQYF
CDR3 length: 15; V gene: TRBV9; D gene: TRBD2; CDR3 protein: CASTPRAGDRDTQYF
CDR3 length: 13; V gene: TRBV7-9; D gene: -; CDR3 protein: CASSFQGRSGYTF
CDR3 length: 13; V gene: TRBV18; D gene: -; CDR3 protein: CASSPGGAQPQHF
CDR3 length: 16; V gene: TRBV7-8; D gene: -; CDR3 protein: CASSLALWTAQETQYF
CDR3 length: 14; V gene: TRBV18; D gene: TRBD1; CDR3 protein: CASSPPGQGNEQFF
CDR3 length: 15; V gene: TRBV11-2; D gene: TRBD1; CDR3 protein: CASSLGTVSNQPQHF
CDR3 length: 14; V gene: TRBV7-6; D gene: -; CDR3 protein: CASSYRDNAYEQYF
CDR3 length: 14; V gene: TRBV15; D gene: TRBD1; CDR3 protein: CATSTRGLGTEAFF
CDR3 length: 16; V gene: TRBV18; D gene: TRBD1; CDR3 protein: CASSPLGTGFRNEQFF
CDR3 length: 17; V gene: TRBV5-1; D gene: TRBD2; CDR3 protein: CASSLPLAGGKLGEQFF
CDR3 length: 13; V gene: TRBV13; D gene: -; CDR3 protein: CASSLSPRNEQFF
CDR3 length: 15; V gene: TRBV6-1; D gene: -; CDR3 protein: CASSEATSLSYEQYF
CDR3 length: 16; V gene: TRBV18; D gene: TRBD1; CDR3 protein: CASSLNSDRVSTEAFF
CDR3 length: 11; V gene: TRBV13; D gene: -; CDR3 protein: CASSFITEAFF
CDR3 length: 13; V gene: TRBV5-6; D gene: TRBD1; CDR3 protein: CASRGQGGYGYTF
CDR3 length: 15; V gene: TRBV18; D gene: -; CDR3 protein: CASSLHGGSSYEQYF
CDR3 length: 17; V gene: TRBV5-1; D gene: TRBD2; CDR3 protein: CASSSRLAGEEGNEQFF